This T cell receptor beta chain is from a study of T-cell reconstitution after alpha-beta-depleted transplantation in children. Study-wide points: One year after transplant, T-cell counts and diversity came mostly from newly produced T cells. Some patients showed high day-60 TCRbeta diversity, which derived from surviving recipient T cells and thymic progenitors. Expanded graft clones numbering several hundred reportedly gave rise to alpha-beta T cells about two months after transplant.

The CDR3 has 16 amino acids. The germline CDR1 and CDR2 sequences are SGHDN and FVKESK. Trimming left V 0 bases short and J 7 bases short, with 13 bases between. Unique molecular identifiers were incorporated during preparation of the TCRbeta library. TCRdb used MiXCR to reprocess the PCR reads, holding one entry per CDR3 protein. In the table there are 600,000 to 700,000 distinct CDR3 sequences, about 12% of which are singletons. Notes on this clonotype: Its antigen remains unknown.

This clonotype was sampled from a girl aged 2 to 10 with congenital amegakaryocytic thrombocytopenia, due to receive a stem cell transplant. This chain uses TRBV14 with TRBJ1-6, with D perhaps matching TRBD1 (5 bases). The material sequenced was PBMCs, taken before TCRalphabeta/CD19-depleted stem cell transplant. This CDR3 reads CASSQEGRQTNSPLHF. CDR3 bases: TGTGCCAGCAGCCAAGAAGGGCGACAGACAAATTCACCCCTCCACTTT.